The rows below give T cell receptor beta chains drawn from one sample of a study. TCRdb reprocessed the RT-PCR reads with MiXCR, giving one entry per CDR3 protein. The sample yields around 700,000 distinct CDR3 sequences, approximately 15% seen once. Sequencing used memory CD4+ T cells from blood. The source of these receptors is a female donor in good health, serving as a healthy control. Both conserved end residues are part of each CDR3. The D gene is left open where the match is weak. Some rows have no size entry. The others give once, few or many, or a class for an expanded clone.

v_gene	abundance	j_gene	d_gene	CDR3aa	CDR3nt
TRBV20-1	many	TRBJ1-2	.	CSARNSNYGYTF	TGCAGTGCTAGAAACAGTAACTATGGCTACACCTTC
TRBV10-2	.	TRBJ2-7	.	CASSEPGMAYEQYF	TGCGCCAGCAGTGAACCAGGGATGGCCTACGAGCAGTACTTC
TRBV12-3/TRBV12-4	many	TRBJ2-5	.	CASSQLGLKETQYF	TGTGCCAGCAGTCAGCTAGGTTTAAAAGAGACCCAGTACTTC
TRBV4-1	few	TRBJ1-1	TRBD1	CASSHGDRRNTEAFF	TGCGCCAGCAGCCACGGGGACAGGAGGAACACTGAAGCTTTCTTT
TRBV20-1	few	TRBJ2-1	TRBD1	CSAREPTGHGSYNEQFF	TGCAGTGCTAGAGAACCGACAGGGCATGGCTCCTACAATGAGCAGTTCTTC
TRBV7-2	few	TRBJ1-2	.	CASSSGNLYGYTF	TGTGCCAGCAGCTCAGGGAACCTCTATGGCTACACCTTC
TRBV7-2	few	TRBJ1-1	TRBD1	CASSLTPGGDAEAFF	TGTGCCAGCAGCTTAACTCCAGGGGGCGACGCTGAAGCTTTCTTT
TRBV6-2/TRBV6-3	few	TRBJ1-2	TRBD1	CASSYSGTGGGYTF	TGTGCCAGCAGTTACTCCGGGACAGGGGGCGGCTACACCTTC
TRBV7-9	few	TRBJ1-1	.	CASSLQGTMNTEAFF	TGTGCCAGCAGCTTACAGGGTACCATGAACACTGAAGCTTTCTTT
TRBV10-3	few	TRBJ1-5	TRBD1	CAIRGDRAQPQHF	TGTGCCATCAGGGGGGACAGGGCGCAGCCCCAGCATTTT
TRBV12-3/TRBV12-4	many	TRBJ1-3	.	CASSLAGVGNTIYF	TGCGCCAGCAGCTTGGCCGGGGTAGGAAACACCATATATTTT
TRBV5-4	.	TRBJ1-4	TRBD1	CASSSQGAGTNEKLFF	TGTGCCAGCAGCTCCCAGGGGGCCGGGACTAATGAAAAACTGTTTTTT
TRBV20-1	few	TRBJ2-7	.	CSARENKGFKYEQYF	TGCAGTGCTAGAGAGAACAAAGGGTTCAAGTACGAGCAGTACTTC
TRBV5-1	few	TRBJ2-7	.	CASSLQVGYEQYF	TGCGCCAGCAGCTTACAGGTGGGATACGAGCAGTACTTC
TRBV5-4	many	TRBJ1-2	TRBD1	CASSLDRPGQIRNYGYTF	TGTGCCAGCAGCTTGGATCGGCCGGGACAGATTAGAAACTATGGCTACACCTTC